Below are 3 T cell receptor beta chains sequenced from a single sample in a study of regulatory T cells in long-lasting Graves disease. Time point reported: persistent/refractory GD, antithyroid drugs over 5 years with positive TRAb. Generation of the TCR library employed RNA extracted from PBMCs. The TCR beta library used iRepertoire HTBI primers with Arm-PCR amplification of CDR3. TCRdb re-derived calls from the multiplex PCR reads in MiXCR, one entry per CDR3 protein. The profile shows around 460,000 distinct CDR3 sequences, approximately 21% of them singletons. Sequences were derived from peripheral blood mononuclear cells (PBMCs), sampled when the disease was refractory, from a patient treated with antithyroid drugs. The receptors originated from a female donor with Graves disease.

This clonotype turned up a few times. V and J are TRBV20-1 and TRBJ2-5; D is unresolved. Deletions cut 2 bases from V and 6 bases from J, with 7 bases between. In germline, CDR1 is DFQATT, CDR2 SNEGSKA (reference sequence). The CDR3 is 11 amino acids. The CDR3 DNA is TGCAGTGCTAGACTGGGAAAGACCCAGTACTTC. This codes for CSARLGKTQYF.

There are a few counts of this clonotype. V is TRBV6-2 or TRBV6-3 and J is TRBJ2-2, with TRBD2 matching over 8 bases. CDR1 and CDR2 from the germline V gene are MNHEY and SVGEGT. CDR3 size: 17 residues. Unmatched junction bases numbered 11, after V lost 0 bases and J lost 8 bases. CDR3 amino acids: CASSYSISGGVGGELFF. As DNA, the CDR3 is TGTGCCAGCAGTTACTCGATCAGCGGGGGCGTTGGGGGGGAGCTGTTTTTT.

This clonotype has more than one count but fewer than ten. The chain combines TRBV10-3 with TRBJ1-2, with D possibly matching TRBD1 (6 bases). Germline V lookup: CDR1 ENHRY, CDR2 SYGVKD. This CDR3 spans 18 amino acids. The germline V and J ends were trimmed by 6 bases and 8 bases, with 31 bases remaining between them. CDR3 residues: CAISEPGHSNSKPGGYTF. CDR3 DNA: TGTGCCATCAGCGAACCGGGACACAGTAATAGTAAACCGGGGGGCTACACCTTC.